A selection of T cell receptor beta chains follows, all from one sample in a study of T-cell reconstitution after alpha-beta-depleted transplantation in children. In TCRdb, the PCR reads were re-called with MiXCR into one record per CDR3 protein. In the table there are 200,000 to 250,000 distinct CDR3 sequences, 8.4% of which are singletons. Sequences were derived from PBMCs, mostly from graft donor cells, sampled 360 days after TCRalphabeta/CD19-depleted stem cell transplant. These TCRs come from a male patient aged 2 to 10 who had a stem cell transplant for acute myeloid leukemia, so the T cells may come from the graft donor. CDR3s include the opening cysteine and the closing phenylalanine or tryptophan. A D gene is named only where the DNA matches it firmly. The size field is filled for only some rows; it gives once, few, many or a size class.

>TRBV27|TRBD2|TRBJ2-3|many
TGTGCCAGCAGTCCCGGACTAGTGGGATCTGCGCAGTATTTT
CASSPGLVGSAQYF
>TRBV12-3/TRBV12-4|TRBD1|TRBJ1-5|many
TGTGCCAGCAGTCTGGGACAGGGAGGTCAGCCCCAGCATTTT
CASSLGQGGQPQHF
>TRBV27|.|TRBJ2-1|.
TGTGCCAGCAGTTTAGGCAGGGGGGTGAACAATGAGCAGTTCTTC
CASSLGRGVNNEQFF
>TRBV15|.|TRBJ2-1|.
TGTGCCACCAGCAGTCCTTCGGGCTACCCCTGGAATGAGCAGTTCTTC
CATSSPSGYPWNEQFF
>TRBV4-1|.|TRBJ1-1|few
TGCGCCAGCAGCCACGGGGAGCTGAACACTGAAGCTTTCTTT
CASSHGELNTEAFF
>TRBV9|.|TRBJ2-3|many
TGTGCCAGCAGCGTATCGTCTACCACAGATACGCAGTATTTT
CASSVSSTTDTQYF
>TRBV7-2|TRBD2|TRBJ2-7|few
TGTGCTTCAAGTTGGGCGGGAGCCGAGCAGTACTTC
CASSWAGAEQYF
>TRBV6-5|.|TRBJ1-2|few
TGTGCCAGCAGTTACTCCGTAAGAGACAACAGCTACACCTTC
CASSYSVRDNSYTF
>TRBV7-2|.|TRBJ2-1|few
TGTGCCAGCAGCTTAGGGTCACTTGGGCATGAGCAGTTCTTC
CASSLGSLGHEQFF
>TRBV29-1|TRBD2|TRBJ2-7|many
TGCAGCGTTGAGGCTAGCGGGAGGCCTGGGTCCTACGAGCAGTACTTC
CSVEASGRPGSYEQYF
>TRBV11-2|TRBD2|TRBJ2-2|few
TGTGCCAGCAGCTTACCAGCGGGAGGGCCGTGGAACACCGGGGAGCTGTTTTTT
CASSLPAGGPWNTGELFF
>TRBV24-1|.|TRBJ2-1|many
TGTGCCACCAGTGATTCCTCGACTACTACCCATTACAATGAGCAGTTCTTC
CATSDSSTTTHYNEQFF
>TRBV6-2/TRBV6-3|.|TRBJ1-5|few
TGTGCCAGCAGTTACGGCAGGGGTCAGCCCCAGCATTTT
CASSYGRGQPQHF
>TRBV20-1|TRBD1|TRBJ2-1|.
TGCAGTGCTAGTCTTTGGACAGGGAGGAATGAGCAGTTCTTC
CSASLWTGRNEQFF
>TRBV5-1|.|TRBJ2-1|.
TGCGCCAGCAGCCCACCGGGACCCAATAGGGAGCAGTTCTTC
CASSPPGPNREQFF
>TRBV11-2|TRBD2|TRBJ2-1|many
TGTGCCAGCAGCTCCCGGCCAGGGACTAGCGCTTACAATGAGCAGTTCTTC
CASSSRPGTSAYNEQFF
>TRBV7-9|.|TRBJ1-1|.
TGTGCCAGCAGCGCGCAGGGGAGCACTGAAGCTTTCTTT
CASSAQGSTEAFF
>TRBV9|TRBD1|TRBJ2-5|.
TGTGCCAGCACCAAGACGGGACAGGGTTATGAGACCCAGTACTTC
CASTKTGQGYETQYF
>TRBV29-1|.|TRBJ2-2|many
TGCAGCGTTGTGGGGGACTGGAACACCGGGGAGCTGTTTTTT
CSVVGDWNTGELFF
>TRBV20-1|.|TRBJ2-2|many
TGCAGTGCTAAGGGCCCAAACACCGGGGAGCTGTTTTTT
CSAKGPNTGELFF
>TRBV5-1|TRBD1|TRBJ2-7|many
TGCGCCAGCAGCTTCAGGGACAGGAGCTACGAGCAGTACTTC
CASSFRDRSYEQYF
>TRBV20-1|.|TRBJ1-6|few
TGCAGTGCAAACGACGACAGGAAGAACCCGAATTCACCCCTCCACTTT
CSANDDRKNPNSPLHF
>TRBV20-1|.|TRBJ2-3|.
TGCAGTGCTAGGGGAGGGGGTGGCGATCTAGTGACAGATACGCAGTATTTT
CSARGGGGDLVTDTQYF
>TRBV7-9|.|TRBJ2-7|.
TGTGCCAGCAGCTGGCAGGGGATCGGCGAGCAGTACTTC
CASSWQGIGEQYF
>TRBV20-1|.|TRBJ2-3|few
TGCAGTGCTAGAGATATCTGGGGGAGCGCAGATACGCAGTATTTT
CSARDIWGSADTQYF
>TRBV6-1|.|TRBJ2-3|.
TGTGCCAGCACCGACCCCCTCAACCGAGATACGCAGTATTTT
CASTDPLNRDTQYF
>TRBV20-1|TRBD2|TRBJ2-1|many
TGCAGTGCTACTCTAGCGGGAATGGGTTATGAGCAGTTCTTC
CSATLAGMGYEQFF
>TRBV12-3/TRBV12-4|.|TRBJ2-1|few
TGTGCCAGCAGTGATGGGACTTCCGGGGATGAGCAGTTCTTC
CASSDGTSGDEQFF
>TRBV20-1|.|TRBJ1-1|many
TGCAGTGCTCGCAGGACCAGGGAGGCTGAAGCTTTCTTT
CSARRTREAEAFF
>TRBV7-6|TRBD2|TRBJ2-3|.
TGTGCCAGCAGCTTAGTCGGGACTAGCGGAGGGGATACGCAGTATTTT
CASSLVGTSGGDTQYF
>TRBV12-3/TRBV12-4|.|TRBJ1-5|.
TGTGCCAGCAGTCCCACCGAGGGGCAGGGGAATCAGCCCCAGCATTTT
CASSPTEGQGNQPQHF
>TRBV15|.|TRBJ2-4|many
TGTGCCACCAGCAGAGATCGGGATTCCGGCATTCAGTACTTC
CATSRDRDSGIQYF
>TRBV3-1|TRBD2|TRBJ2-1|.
TGTGCCAGCAGCCAAGATAAGGGACAGGGTCTAGCGGGAGGTCTCAATGAGCAGTTCTTC
CASSQDKGQGLAGGLNEQFF
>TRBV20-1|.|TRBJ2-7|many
TGCAGTGCTAGAGATTATGCCAGGTCCTACGAGCAGTACTTC
CSARDYARSYEQYF
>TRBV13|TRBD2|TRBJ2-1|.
TGTGCCAGCAGCGATAGCGGGAGGGCTTCCGAGCAGTTCTTC
CASSDSGRASEQFF
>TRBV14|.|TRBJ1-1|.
TGTGCCAGCAGCCCGACCCAACAGGGTTATAGGGGCACTGAAGCTTTCTTT
CASSPTQQGYRGTEAFF
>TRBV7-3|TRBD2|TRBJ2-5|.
TGTGCCAGCAGCGTTGGCGGGGGGCGGGGTGAGACCCAGTACTTC
CASSVGGGRGETQYF
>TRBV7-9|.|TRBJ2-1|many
TGTGCCAGCAGCTTAACTGGTGAGCAGTTCTTC
CASSLTGEQFF
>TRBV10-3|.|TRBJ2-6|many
TGTGCCATCATGACACCCAGCTCTGGGGCCAACGTCCTGACTTTC
CAIMTPSSGANVLTF
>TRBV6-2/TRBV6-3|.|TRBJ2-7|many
TGTGCCAGCAGTTACTCTCGGGCCTACGAGCAGTACTTC
CASSYSRAYEQYF
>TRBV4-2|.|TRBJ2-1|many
TGTGCCAGCAGCCAAGATGTCCGGACCTCAAGCGATGAGCAGTTCTTC
CASSQDVRTSSDEQFF
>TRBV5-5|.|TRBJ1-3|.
TGTGCCAGCAGCTCGGACCCGGCTGGAAACACCATATATTTT
CASSSDPAGNTIYF
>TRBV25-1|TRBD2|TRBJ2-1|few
TGTGCCAGTCAGACTTCCGCCGGGACTAGCGTTAATGAGCAGTTCTTC
CASQTSAGTSVNEQFF
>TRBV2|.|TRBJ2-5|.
TGTGCCAGCAGCCTCAGGGGTTGGGTTGGAGAGACCCAGTACTTC
CASSLRGWVGETQYF
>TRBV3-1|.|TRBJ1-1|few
TGTGCCAGCAGCCAAGAGGTTTGGCGTGAAGCTTTCTTT
CASSQEVWREAFF
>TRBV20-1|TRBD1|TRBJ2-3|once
TGCAGTGCCCGAAGGGGGCTCTTAATGACAGATACGCAGTATTTT
CSARRGLLMTDTQYF
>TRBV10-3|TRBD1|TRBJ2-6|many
TGTGCCATCAGTGATCCTTCAATCCCACGGGACAGGGAAGCTGGGGCCAACGTCCTGACTTTC
CAISDPSIPRDREAGANVLTF
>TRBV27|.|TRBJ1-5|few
TGTGCCAGCAGTTTATCGGGGTCGGTTAAGCCCCAGCATTTT
CASSLSGSVKPQHF
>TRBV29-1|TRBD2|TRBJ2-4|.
TGCAGCGTATTTGGGGGGGACCTAGCCAAAAACATTCAGTACTTC
CSVFGGDLAKNIQYF
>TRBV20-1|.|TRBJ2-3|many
TGCAGTGCGCGAGATAGCGTAATAAGCACAGATACGCAGTATTTT
CSARDSVISTDTQYF